The 6 T cell receptor beta chains reported below all come from one sample, sequenced in a study of naive and memory T cell subsets. An equimolar mix of two oligonucleotides served as the beta constant-region primer for TRBC1 and TRBC2. Four rounds of PCR amplified the ligated cDNA using nested alpha and beta constant-region primers plus SP2. TCRdb re-called the UMI-ligation and nested PCR reads with MiXCR, one entry per CDR3 protein. Of tens of thousands of distinct CDR3 sequences in the sample, over 8.5% are singletons; the top ten hold approximately 1.1%. Sequences were obtained from naive CD8+ T cells from blood. The source is a human donor in good health.

This clonotype was recorded at least ten times. The CDR3 DNA reads as TGTGCCACCAGCAGAGAGAAGTGGCGAGAAGGAGAGCAGTTCTTC. It is translated as CATSREKWREGEQFF. This chain uses TRBV15 with TRBJ2-1, with D uncertain. Germline values: CDR1 LNHNV, CDR2 YYDKDF (reference sequence). CDR3 size: 15 residues. V was clipped by 0 bases and J by 10 bases, with 16 bases between them.

This clonotype has a handful of counts. The V and J genes are TRBV5-6 and TRBJ1-4, with 8 bases identical to TRBD1. The V and J ends lost 4 bases and 12 bases, in that order; junction bases with no gene match: 11. The CDR3 spans 14 residues. Germline V gene sequence: CDR1 SGHDT, CDR2 YYEEEE. The CDR3 sequence: CASSPGTGAQELFF. CDR3 in DNA: TGTGCCAGCAGCCCCGGGACAGGCGCGCAGGAACTGTTTTTT.

The table lists this clonotype with many counts. The chain combines TRBV12-3 or TRBV12-4 with TRBJ1-1; D call uncertain. The V end lost 6 bases, the J end lost 6 bases, and 8 bases lay between the germline ends. The CDR3 extends over 11 amino acids. The DNA of the CDR3 is TGTGCCAGCAGCCTCGCCTCTGAAGCTTTCTTT. This gives the protein CASSLASEAFF.

In its sample, this clonotype was seen a few times. The gene calls are TRBV29-1 and TRBJ1-2; 7 nucleotides agree with TRBD1. From germline, CDR1 is SQVTM and CDR2 ANQGSEA. V shed 7 bases, J shed 4 bases, and the junction held 6 bases outside the gene matches. The CDR3 extends over 12 amino acids. CDR3 nucleotide sequence: TGCAGCGGGGTCCAGGGGGGCTATGGCTACACCTTC. It translates to CSGVQGGYGYTF. Full variable domain (outside the CDR3, taken from reference TRBV29-1 and TRBJ1-2): SAVISQKPSRDICQRGTSLTIQCQVDSQVTMMFWYRQQPGQSLTLIATANQGSEATYESGFVIDKFPISRPNLTFSTLTVSNMSPEDSSIYLCSGVQGGYGYTFGSGTRLTVV.

This rearrangement joins TRBV4-3 to TRBJ1-2; TRBD1 aligns across 7 bases. After removal of 1 base from V and 2 bases from J, the junction contained 4 bases not matched to a gene. The germline V gene encodes CDR1 LGHNA and CDR2 YSLEER. This CDR3 comprises 15 residues. The CDR3 region has the DNA TGCGCCAGCAGCCAAGGACAGGGAGGAAACTATGGCTACACCTTC. It yields the protein CASSQGQGGNYGYTF.

The rearrangement uses TRBV12-3 or TRBV12-4 and TRBJ2-2; 13 nucleotides agree with TRBD2. V trimming: 6 bases; J trimming: 6 bases; junction bases outside the gene matches: 1. This CDR3 region has 14 residues. CDR3: CASRLAGGPGELFF. For the CDR3, the DNA is TGTGCCAGCAGACTAGCGGGAGGGCCCGGGGAGCTGTTTTTT.